The T cell receptor (beta chain) described here comes from a study of molecular identifiers for immune sequencing clone quantification. For the study at large: Four of five splits of RNA from roughly 20,000 or 100,000 naive CD8 cells were sequenced in replicates. Study conclusions and caveats: Under 1% of molecules in naive cells, but over 99% of effector molecules, belonged to clones above 20 RNA copies.

For bulk TCR libraries, previously described methods and listed TCR primers were used. TCRdb processed the PCR reads anew with MiXCR; each CDR3 protein has one entry. The repertoire consists of 400,000 to 600,000 distinct CDR3 sequences, with 20% to 25% occurring once and the leading ten covering under 0.85%. The CDR3 contains 13 residues. Germline CDR1 is MNHEY and CDR2 is SMNVEV (reference sequence). Deletions cut 7 bases from V and 0 bases from J, with 9 bases between. This clonotype showed up just a few times. Its antigen remains unknown. The CD8+CD4-CCR7+CD45RA+ phenotype defined the sorted naive CD8 T cells.

The receptor comes from a human donor in good health. Some libraries in this study had Jurkat cell RNA spiked in. The rearrangement links TRBV27 to TRBJ1-1; TRBD1 is a possible D gene (5 bases). Sequencing was carried out using naive CD8+ T cells from blood, with Jurkat cell RNA spiked in. Subset meaning: FACS-sorted CD8+CD4-CCR7+CD45RA+ naive T cells. CDR3 protein: CASKGQMNTEAFF. CDR3 nucleotide sequence: TGTGCCAGCAAGGGGCAGATGAACACTGAAGCTTTCTTT.